The rows below give T cell receptor beta chains drawn from one sample of a study of blood T cells in healthy people across ages. TCRdb reprocessed the 5' RACE reads with MiXCR, giving one entry per CDR3 protein. The sample contains about 780,000 distinct CDR3 sequences, about 45% of which appear only once. The specimen was blood. These receptors came from a man older than 75 in good health. CDR3s include the opening cysteine and the closing phenylalanine or tryptophan. D genes are given only for firm matches. The size entry is marked missing in some rows and otherwise reads once, few, many or a size class.

D: .; J: TRBJ2-3; size: .; V: TRBV27; CDR3: CASSLWGGGDTQYF; DNA: TGTGCCAGCAGTTTATGGGGGGGCGGAGATACGCAGTATTTT
D: TRBD2; J: TRBJ2-1; size: .; V: TRBV3-1; CDR3: CASSGLAGTSYNEQFF; DNA: TGTGCCAGCAGCGGACTAGCGGGGACCTCCTACAATGAGCAGTTCTTC
D: .; J: TRBJ2-6; size: .; V: TRBV28; CDR3: CASSRDGTGANVLTF; DNA: TGTGCCAGCAGTCGCGACGGGACTGGGGCCAACGTCCTGACTTTC
D: .; J: TRBJ1-5; size: .; V: TRBV4-2; CDR3: CASSHYRSSQPQHF; DNA: TGTGCCAGCAGCCATTACCGCAGCAGTCAGCCCCAGCATTTT
D: .; J: TRBJ1-4; size: .; V: TRBV14; CDR3: CASSFRVPSRNFHTNEKLFF; DNA: TGTGCCAGCAGTTTCCGGGTACCTTCTCGGAACTTCCACACCAATGAAAAACTGTTTTTT
D: .; J: TRBJ2-5; size: .; V: TRBV9; CDR3: CASSVGPTGTQETQYF; DNA: TGTGCCAGCAGCGTAGGCCCAACCGGCACACAAGAGACCCAGTACTTC
D: .; J: TRBJ2-1; size: few; V: TRBV5-1; CDR3: CASSLGDTNEQFF; DNA: TGCGCCAGCAGCCTGGGGGACACCAATGAGCAGTTCTTC
D: TRBD2; J: TRBJ2-1; size: once; V: TRBV5-1; CDR3: CASSFSGGRENEQFF; DNA: TGCGCCAGCAGCTTTTCTGGCGGGAGGGAGAATGAGCAGTTCTTC
D: .; J: TRBJ2-7; size: .; V: TRBV5-1; CDR3: CASSRDATGYEQYF; DNA: TGCGCCAGCAGCCGAGATGCTACAGGTTACGAGCAGTACTTC
D: .; J: TRBJ2-5; size: .; V: TRBV29-1; CDR3: CSVVVGETQYF; DNA: TGCAGCGTTGTGGTGGGAGAGACCCAGTACTTC
D: TRBD2; J: TRBJ2-6; size: .; V: TRBV4-3; CDR3: CASSQRGTGTSGTPSGANVLTF; DNA: TGCGCCAGCAGCCAGAGAGGGACAGGGACTAGCGGGACCCCTTCTGGGGCCAACGTCCTGACTTTC
D: .; J: TRBJ2-3; size: .; V: TRBV27; CDR3: CASTTSQGMLSDTQYF; DNA: TGTGCCAGCACCACATCCCAAGGGATGTTGTCGGATACGCAGTATTTT
D: TRBD1; J: TRBJ1-3; size: .; V: TRBV7-9; CDR3: CASSSRTGGGNTIYF; DNA: TGTGCCAGCAGCTCCAGGACAGGGGGCGGAAACACCATATATTTT
D: .; J: TRBJ2-1; size: .; V: TRBV21-1; CDR3: CASSKKNKSPGPTYNEQFF; DNA: TGTGCCAGCAGCAAAAAGAACAAGTCTCCCGGTCCTACCTACAATGAGCAGTTCTTC
D: TRBD2; J: TRBJ2-2; size: .; V: TRBV10-3; CDR3: CAIKQLAGPNTGELFF; DNA: TGTGCCATCAAACAATTAGCGGGGCCCAACACCGGGGAGCTGTTTTTT
D: .; J: TRBJ2-6; size: once; V: TRBV6-1; CDR3: CASSRGTGLSGANVLTF; DNA: TGTGCCAGCAGTCGAGGGACGGGTCTTTCCGGGGCCAACGTCCTGACTTTC
D: .; J: TRBJ2-3; size: .; V: TRBV6-1; CDR3: CASSPGGDRNTDTQYF; DNA: TGTGCCAGCAGCCCAGGCGGGGACAGAAACACAGATACGCAGTATTTT
D: .; J: TRBJ2-3; size: .; V: TRBV6-6; CDR3: CASSPDRSYADTQYF; DNA: TGTGCCAGCAGCCCCGACAGGTCCTACGCAGATACGCAGTATTTT
D: .; J: TRBJ1-1; size: once; V: TRBV6-6; CDR3: CASSYSLPVEAFF; DNA: TGTGCCAGCAGTTACTCGTTACCCGTTGAAGCTTTCTTT
D: .; J: TRBJ2-2; size: .; V: TRBV3-1; CDR3: CASSQEELGPGELFF; DNA: TGTGCCAGCAGCCAAGAGGAACTAGGCCCCGGGGAGCTGTTTTTT
D: .; J: TRBJ2-7; size: many; V: TRBV5-1; CDR3: CASSPDPGAPYEQYF; DNA: TGCGCCAGCAGCCCGGACCCCGGCGCACCCTACGAGCAGTACTTC
D: TRBD1; J: TRBJ1-5; size: few; V: TRBV20-1; CDR3: CSARETGPNQPQHF; DNA: TGCAGTGCTAGGGAGACAGGGCCCAATCAGCCCCAGCATTTT
D: .; J: TRBJ2-1; size: .; V: TRBV28; CDR3: CASSFGFRHEQFF; DNA: TGTGCCAGCAGTTTTGGATTTAGGCATGAGCAGTTCTTC
D: TRBD1; J: TRBJ1-1; size: .; V: TRBV30; CDR3: CAWTLRGDTEAFF; DNA: TGTGCCTGGACCCTCAGGGGGGACACTGAAGCTTTCTTT
D: .; J: TRBJ2-7; size: .; V: TRBV5-1; CDR3: CASSAAGFHEQYF; DNA: TGCGCCAGCAGCGCGGCGGGGTTCCACGAGCAGTACTTC
D: TRBD2; J: TRBJ2-3; size: few; V: TRBV29-1; CDR3: CSVVGGSGDTQYF; DNA: TGCAGCGTTGTTGGCGGGAGTGGGGATACGCAGTATTTT
D: .; J: TRBJ2-1; size: .; V: TRBV7-9; CDR3: CASSFGRTSYNEQFF; DNA: TGTGCCAGCAGCTTTGGACGGACCTCCTACAATGAGCAGTTCTTC
D: TRBD2; J: TRBJ2-5; size: .; V: TRBV28; CDR3: CASTFGTSGRAGWKETQYF; DNA: TGTGCCAGCACCTTCGGGACTAGCGGGAGGGCCGGGTGGAAAGAGACCCAGTACTTC
D: TRBD1; J: TRBJ2-3; size: .; V: TRBV20-1; CDR3: CSARDSTGVPDTQYF; DNA: TGCAGTGCTAGAGATAGTACAGGGGTCCCAGATACGCAGTATTTT